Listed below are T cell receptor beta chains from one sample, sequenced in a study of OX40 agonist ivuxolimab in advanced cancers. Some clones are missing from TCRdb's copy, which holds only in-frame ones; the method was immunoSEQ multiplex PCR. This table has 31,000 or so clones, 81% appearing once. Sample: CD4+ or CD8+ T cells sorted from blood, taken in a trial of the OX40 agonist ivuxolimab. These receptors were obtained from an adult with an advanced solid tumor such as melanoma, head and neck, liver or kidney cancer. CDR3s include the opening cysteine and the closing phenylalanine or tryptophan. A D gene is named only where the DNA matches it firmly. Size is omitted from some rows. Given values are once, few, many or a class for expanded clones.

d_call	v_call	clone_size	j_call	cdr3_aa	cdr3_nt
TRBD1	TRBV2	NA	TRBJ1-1	CASSEARTGRGEAFF	TGTGCCAGCAGTGAAGCTCGGACAGGCAGGGGGGAAGCTTTCTTT
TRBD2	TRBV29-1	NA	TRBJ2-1	CSWGGLAGDKNEQFF	TGCAGCTGGGGGGGACTAGCGGGAGACAAGAATGAGCAGTTCTTC
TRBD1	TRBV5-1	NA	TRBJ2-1	CASSGTGGYNEQFF	TGCGCCAGCAGCGGGACAGGGGGGTACAATGAGCAGTTCTTC
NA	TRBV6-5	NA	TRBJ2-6	CASSYLPGANVLTF	TGTGCCAGCAGTTACCTCCCTGGGGCCAACGTCCTGACTTTC
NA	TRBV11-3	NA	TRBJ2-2	CASSLGTGTGELFF	TGTGCCAGCAGCTTGGGGACTGGCACCGGGGAGCTGTTTTTT
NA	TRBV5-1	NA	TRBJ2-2	CASSLTGGTGELFF	TGCGCCAGCAGCTTGACTGGTGGCACCGGGGAGCTGTTTTTT
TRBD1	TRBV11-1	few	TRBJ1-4	CASSSGQVAEKLFF	TGTGCCAGCAGCTCGGGACAGGTTGCGGAAAAACTGTTTTTT
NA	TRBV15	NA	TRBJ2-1	CATSRDRQGVYEQFF	TGTGCCACCAGCAGAGACCGTCAAGGGGTCTATGAGCAGTTCTTC
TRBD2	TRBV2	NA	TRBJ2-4	CASRARQREGRDIQYF	TGTGCCAGCAGGGCCCGTCAGCGGGAGGGCAGGGACATTCAGTACTTC
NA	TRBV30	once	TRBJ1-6	CAWAEGRRSPLHF	TGTGCCTGGGCGGAAGGACGAAGGTCACCCCTCCACTTT
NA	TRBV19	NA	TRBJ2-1	CASSGGDKQFF	TGTGCCAGTAGTGGGGGGGACAAGCAGTTCTTC
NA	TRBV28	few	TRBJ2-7	CASTPYSAGKYEQYF	TGTGCCAGCACTCCCTACTCGGCAGGCAAGTACGAGCAGTACTTC
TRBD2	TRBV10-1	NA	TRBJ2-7	CASSETASGRAYEQYF	TGCGCCAGCAGTGAGACTGCTAGCGGGAGGGCCTACGAGCAGTACTTC
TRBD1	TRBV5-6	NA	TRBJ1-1	CASSTRTGVNTEAFF	TGTGCCAGCAGCACCCGGACAGGGGTGAACACTGAAGCTTTCTTT
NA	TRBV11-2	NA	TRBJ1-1	CASSLDGARAEAFF	TGTGCCAGCAGCTTAGATGGGGCCAGGGCTGAAGCTTTCTTT
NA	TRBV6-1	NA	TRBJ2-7	CASSENRAGEQYF	TGTGCCAGCAGTGAAAACAGGGCGGGCGAGCAGTACTTC
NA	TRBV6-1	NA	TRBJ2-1	CASNSGASNYNEQFF	TGTGCCAGCAACTCAGGGGCCTCAAATTACAATGAGCAGTTCTTC
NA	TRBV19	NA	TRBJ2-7	CASSNPGGPEQYF	TGTGCCAGTAGCAATCCAGGGGGGCCCGAGCAGTACTTC
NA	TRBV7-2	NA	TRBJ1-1	CASSWDGQSNTEAFF	TGTGCCAGCAGCTGGGACGGACAGTCTAACACTGAAGCTTTCTTT
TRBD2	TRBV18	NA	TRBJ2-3	CASSPGGFPYF	TGTGCCAGCTCACCCGGGGGGTTCCCGTATTTT
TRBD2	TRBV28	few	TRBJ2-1	CASRRLAGYNEQFF	TGTGCCAGCAGGAGACTAGCGGGCTACAATGAGCAGTTCTTC
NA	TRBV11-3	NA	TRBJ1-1	CASSFPGSSEAFF	TGTGCCAGCAGCTTTCCCGGATCCTCTGAAGCTTTCTTT
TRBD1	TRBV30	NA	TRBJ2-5	CAWRYRGSRETQYF	TGTGCCTGGAGATACAGGGGAAGTAGGGAGACCCAGTACTTC
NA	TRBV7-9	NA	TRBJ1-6	CASSLTGNSPLHF	TGTGCCAGCAGCCTCACGGGAAATTCACCCCTCCACTTT
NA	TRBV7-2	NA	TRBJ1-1	CASSPYSEAFF	TGTGCCAGCAGCCCCTACAGTGAAGCTTTCTTT
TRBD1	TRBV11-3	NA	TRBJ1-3	CASSTGDSSGNTIYF	TGTGCCAGCAGTACAGGGGACTCCTCTGGAAACACCATATATTTT
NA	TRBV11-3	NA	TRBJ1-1	CASSLGKNTEAFF	TGTGCCAGCAGCTTAGGAAAGAACACTGAAGCTTTCTTT
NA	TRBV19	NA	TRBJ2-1	CASSIPPYNEQFF	TGTGCCAGTAGTATCCCCCCCTACAATGAGCAGTTCTTC
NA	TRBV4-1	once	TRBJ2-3	CASSQVVDTQYF	TGCGCCAGCAGCCAAGTGGTGGATACGCAGTATTTT
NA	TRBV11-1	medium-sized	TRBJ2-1	CASSFIRGIEQFF	TGTGCCAGCAGCTTCATCAGGGGCATCGAGCAGTTCTTC
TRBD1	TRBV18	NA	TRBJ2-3	CASSRDRSTDTQYF	TGTGCCAGCTCACGGGACAGGTCCACAGATACGCAGTATTTT
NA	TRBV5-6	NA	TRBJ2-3	CASSLVSTDTQYF	TGTGCCAGCAGCTTGGTCTCCACAGATACGCAGTATTTT
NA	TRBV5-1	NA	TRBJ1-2	CASSPRVLGGYTF	TGCGCCAGCAGCCCGAGGGTATTGGGCGGCTACACCTTC
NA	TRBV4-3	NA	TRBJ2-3	CASSQEGWRSTDTQYF	TGCGCCAGCAGCCAAGAGGGGTGGCGGAGCACAGATACGCAGTATTTT
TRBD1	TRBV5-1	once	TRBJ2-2	CASSPTGANTGELFF	TGCGCCAGCAGCCCGACAGGGGCGAACACCGGGGAGCTGTTTTTT
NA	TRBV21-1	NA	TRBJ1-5	CASSKGVRTGQHF	TGTGCCAGCAGCAAAGGGGTAAGGACAGGCCAGCATTTT
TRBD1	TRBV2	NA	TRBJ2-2	CASRGGGTGELFF	TGTGCCAGCAGAGGGGGCGGCACCGGGGAGCTGTTTTTT
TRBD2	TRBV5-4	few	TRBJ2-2	CASSYGLAGRTGELFF	TGTGCCAGCAGCTACGGACTAGCGGGAAGAACCGGGGAGCTGTTTTTT
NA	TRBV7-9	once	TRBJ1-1	CASSPARQSTEAFF	TGTGCCAGCAGCCCTGCTCGGCAGAGCACTGAAGCTTTCTTT
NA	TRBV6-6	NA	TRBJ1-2	CASSSTTDGYTF	TGTGCCAGCAGTAGTACCACGGATGGCTACACCTTC